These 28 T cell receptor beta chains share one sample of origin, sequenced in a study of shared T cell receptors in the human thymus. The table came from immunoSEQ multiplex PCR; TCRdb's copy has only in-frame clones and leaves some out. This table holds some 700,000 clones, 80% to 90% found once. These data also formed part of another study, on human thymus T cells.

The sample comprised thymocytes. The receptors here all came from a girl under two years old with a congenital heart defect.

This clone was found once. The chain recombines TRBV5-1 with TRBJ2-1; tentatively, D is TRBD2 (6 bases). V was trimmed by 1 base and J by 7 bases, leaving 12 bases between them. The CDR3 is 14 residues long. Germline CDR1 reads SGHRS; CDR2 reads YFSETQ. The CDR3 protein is CASSLLGGRNEQFF. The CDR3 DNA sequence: TGCGCCAGCAGCTTGTTGGGGGGTCGTAATGAGCAGTTCTTC.

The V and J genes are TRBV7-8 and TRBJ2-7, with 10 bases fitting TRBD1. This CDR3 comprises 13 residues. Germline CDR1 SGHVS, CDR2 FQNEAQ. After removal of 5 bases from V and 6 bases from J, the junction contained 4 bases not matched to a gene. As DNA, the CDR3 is TGTGCCAGCAGCCTACGGACAGGGGGCGAGCAGTACTTC. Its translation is CASSLRTGGEQYF.

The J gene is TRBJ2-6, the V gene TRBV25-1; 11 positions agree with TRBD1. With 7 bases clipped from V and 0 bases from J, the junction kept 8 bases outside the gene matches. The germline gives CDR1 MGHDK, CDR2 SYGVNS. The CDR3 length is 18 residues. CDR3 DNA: TGTGCCAGCATCAACTCCGGGACAGGGGGCTCTGGGGCCAACGTCCTGACTTTC. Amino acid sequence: CASINSGTGGSGANVLTF.

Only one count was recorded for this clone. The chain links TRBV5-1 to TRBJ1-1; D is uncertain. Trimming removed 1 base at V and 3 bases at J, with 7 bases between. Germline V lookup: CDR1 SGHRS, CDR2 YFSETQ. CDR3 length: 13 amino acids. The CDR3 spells CASSLSRHTEAFF. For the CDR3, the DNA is TGCGCCAGCAGCTTGTCCAGGCACACTGAAGCTTTCTTT.

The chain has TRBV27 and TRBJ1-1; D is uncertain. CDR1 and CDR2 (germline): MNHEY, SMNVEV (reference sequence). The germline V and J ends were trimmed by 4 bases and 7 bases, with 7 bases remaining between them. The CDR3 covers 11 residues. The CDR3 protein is CASSSRGEAFF. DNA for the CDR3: TGTGCCAGCAGTTCCCGGGGTGAAGCTTTCTTT.

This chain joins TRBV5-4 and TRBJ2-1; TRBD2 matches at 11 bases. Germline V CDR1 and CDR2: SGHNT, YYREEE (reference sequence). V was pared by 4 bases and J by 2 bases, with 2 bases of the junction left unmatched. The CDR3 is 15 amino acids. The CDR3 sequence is CASSLAGGTYNEQFF. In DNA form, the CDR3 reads TGTGCCAGCAGCCTAGCGGGGGGTACCTACAATGAGCAGTTCTTC. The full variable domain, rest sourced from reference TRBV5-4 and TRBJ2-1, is ETGVTQSPTHLIKTRGQQVTLRCSSQSGHNTVSWYQQALGQGPQFIFQYYREEENGRGNFPPRFSGLQFPNYSSELNVNALELDDSALYLCASSLAGGTYNEQFFGPGTRLTVL.

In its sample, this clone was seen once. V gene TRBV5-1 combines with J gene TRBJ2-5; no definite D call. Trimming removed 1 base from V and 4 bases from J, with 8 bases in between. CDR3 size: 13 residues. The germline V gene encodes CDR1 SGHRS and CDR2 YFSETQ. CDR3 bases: TGCGCCAGCAGCTTGTGTCCGAGAGAGACCCAGTACTTC. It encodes CASSLCPRETQYF.

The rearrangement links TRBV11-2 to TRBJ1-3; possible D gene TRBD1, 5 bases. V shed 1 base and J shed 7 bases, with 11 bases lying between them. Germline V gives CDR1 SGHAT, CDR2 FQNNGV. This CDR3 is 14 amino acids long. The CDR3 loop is CASSLVRRVNTIYF. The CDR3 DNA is TGTGCCAGCAGCTTAGTCCGCAGGGTGAACACCATATATTTT.

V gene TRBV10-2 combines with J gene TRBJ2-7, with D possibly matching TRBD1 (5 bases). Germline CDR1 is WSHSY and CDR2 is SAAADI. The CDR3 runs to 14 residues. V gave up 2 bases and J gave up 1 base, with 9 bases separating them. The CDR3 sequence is CASSEGQPSYEQYF. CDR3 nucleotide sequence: TGCGCCAGCAGTGAGGGACAACCGTCCTACGAGCAGTACTTC.

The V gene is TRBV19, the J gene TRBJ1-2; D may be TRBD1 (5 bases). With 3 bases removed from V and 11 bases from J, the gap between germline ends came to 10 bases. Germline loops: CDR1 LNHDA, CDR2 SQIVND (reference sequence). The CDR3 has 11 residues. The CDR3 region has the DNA TGTGCCAGTAGTATGGCAGGGAGGTACACCTTC. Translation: CASSMAGRYTF.

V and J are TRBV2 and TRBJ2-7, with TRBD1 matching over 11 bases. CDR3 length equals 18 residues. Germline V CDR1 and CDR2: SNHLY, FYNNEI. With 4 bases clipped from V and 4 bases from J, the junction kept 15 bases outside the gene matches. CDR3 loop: CASSVERGGTGGGYEQYF. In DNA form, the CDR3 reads TGTGCCAGCAGTGTAGAAAGAGGGGGGACAGGGGGAGGTTACGAGCAGTACTTC.

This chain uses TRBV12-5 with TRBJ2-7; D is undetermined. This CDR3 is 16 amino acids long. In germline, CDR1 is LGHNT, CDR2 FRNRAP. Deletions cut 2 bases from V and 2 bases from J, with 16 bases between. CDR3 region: CASGLNGARVTYEQYF. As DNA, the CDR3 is TGTGCTAGTGGTTTGAACGGAGCTCGAGTTACCTACGAGCAGTACTTC.

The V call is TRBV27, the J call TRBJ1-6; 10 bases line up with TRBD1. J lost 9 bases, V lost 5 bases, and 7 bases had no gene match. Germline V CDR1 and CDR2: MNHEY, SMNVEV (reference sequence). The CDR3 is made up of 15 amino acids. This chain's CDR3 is CASSGLTGGGSPLHF. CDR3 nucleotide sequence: TGTGCCAGCAGTGGACTGACAGGGGGCGGTTCACCCCTCCACTTT.

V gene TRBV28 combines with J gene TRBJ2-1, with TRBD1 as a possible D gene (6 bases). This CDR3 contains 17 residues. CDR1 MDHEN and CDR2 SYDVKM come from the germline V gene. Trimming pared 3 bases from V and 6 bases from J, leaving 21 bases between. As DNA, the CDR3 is TGTGCCAGCAGTTTGGGGACACCCCCTCCCGTCCCCAATGAGCAGTTCTTC. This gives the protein CASSLGTPPPVPNEQFF.

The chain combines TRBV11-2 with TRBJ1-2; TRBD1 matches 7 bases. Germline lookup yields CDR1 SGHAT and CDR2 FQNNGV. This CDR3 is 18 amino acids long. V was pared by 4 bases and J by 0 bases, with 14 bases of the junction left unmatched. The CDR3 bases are TGTGCCAGCAGCTCTTTCGGTGGGACAGCAGAAGCTAACTATGGCTACACCTTC. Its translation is CASSSFGGTAEANYGYTF.

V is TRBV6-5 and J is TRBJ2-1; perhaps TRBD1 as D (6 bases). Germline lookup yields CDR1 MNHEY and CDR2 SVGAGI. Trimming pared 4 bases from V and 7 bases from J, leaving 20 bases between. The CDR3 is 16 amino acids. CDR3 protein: CASSSPTKGDLNEQFF. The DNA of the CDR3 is TGTGCCAGCAGTTCTCCTACCAAGGGGGATTTGAATGAGCAGTTCTTC.

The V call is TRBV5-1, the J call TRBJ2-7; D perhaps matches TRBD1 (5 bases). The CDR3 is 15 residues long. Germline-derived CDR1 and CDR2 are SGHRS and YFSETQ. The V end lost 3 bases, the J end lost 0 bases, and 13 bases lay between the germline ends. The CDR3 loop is CASSSRQSSSYEQYF. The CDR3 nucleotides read TGCGCCAGCAGCTCGAGACAGAGTAGCTCCTACGAGCAGTACTTC.

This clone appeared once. The CDR3 here is CASSPETGTGLGKLFF. CDR3 nucleotides: TGTGCCAGCAGCCCCGAAACCGGGACAGGGTTGGGAAAACTGTTTTTT. The chain combines TRBV7-2 with TRBJ1-4; 9 bases match TRBD1. Germline CDR1 SGHTA, CDR2 FQGNSA. The trim removed 5 bases at V and 10 bases at J, leaving 14 bases unmatched. This CDR3 comprises 16 residues.

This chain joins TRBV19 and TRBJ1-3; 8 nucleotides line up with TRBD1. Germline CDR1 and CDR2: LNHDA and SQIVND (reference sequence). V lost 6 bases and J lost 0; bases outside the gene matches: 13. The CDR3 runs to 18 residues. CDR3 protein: CASSGGQGSLFSGNTIYF. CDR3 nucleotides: TGTGCCAGTAGCGGCGGACAGGGCTCCCTTTTCTCTGGAAACACCATATATTTT.

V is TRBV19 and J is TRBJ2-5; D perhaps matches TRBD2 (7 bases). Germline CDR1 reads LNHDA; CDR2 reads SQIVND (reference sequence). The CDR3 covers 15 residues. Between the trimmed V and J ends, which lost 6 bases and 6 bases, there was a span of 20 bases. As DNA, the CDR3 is TGTGCCAGTAGCGGGGGGCTCTTCCGCGGAAAGACCCAGTACTTC. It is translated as CASSGGLFRGKTQYF.

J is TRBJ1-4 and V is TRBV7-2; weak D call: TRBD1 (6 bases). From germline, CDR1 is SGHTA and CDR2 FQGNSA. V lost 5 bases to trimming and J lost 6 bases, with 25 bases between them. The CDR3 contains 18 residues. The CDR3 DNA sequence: TGTGCCAGCAGCGGATTCGGACAGTCGACGTCTTATTATGAAAAACTGTTTTTT. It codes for CASSGFGQSTSYYEKLFF.

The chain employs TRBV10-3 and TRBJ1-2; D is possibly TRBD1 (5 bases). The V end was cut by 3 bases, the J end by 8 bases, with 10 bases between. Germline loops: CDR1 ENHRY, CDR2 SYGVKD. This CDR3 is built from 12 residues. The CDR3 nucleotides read TGTGCCATCAGTGACAGGGCCGTCGGCTACACCTTC. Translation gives CAISDRAVGYTF.

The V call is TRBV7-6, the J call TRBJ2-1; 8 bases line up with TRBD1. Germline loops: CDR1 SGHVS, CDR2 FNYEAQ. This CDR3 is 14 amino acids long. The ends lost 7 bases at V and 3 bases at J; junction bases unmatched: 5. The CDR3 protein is CASTTRGLYNEQFF. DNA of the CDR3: TGTGCCAGCACGACCAGGGGGCTCTACAATGAGCAGTTCTTC.

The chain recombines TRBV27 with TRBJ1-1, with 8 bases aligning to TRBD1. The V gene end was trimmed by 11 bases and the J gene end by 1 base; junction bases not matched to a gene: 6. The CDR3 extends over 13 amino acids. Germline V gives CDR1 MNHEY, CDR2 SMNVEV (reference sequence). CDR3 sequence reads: CASRGRGNTEAFF. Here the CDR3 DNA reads TGTGCCTCCAGGGGGCGTGGGAACACTGAAGCTTTCTTT.

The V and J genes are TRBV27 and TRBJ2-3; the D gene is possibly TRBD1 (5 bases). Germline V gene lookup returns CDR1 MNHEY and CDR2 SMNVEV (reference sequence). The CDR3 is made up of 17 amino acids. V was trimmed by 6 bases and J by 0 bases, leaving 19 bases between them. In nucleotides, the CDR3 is TGTGCCAGCAGGCCCCCCCTGACAGAGACTAGCACAGATACGCAGTATTTT. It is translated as CASRPPLTETSTDTQYF.

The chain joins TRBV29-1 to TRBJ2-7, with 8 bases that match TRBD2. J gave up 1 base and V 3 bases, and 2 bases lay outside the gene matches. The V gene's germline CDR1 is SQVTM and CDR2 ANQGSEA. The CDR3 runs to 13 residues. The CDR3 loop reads CSVESGGSYEQYF. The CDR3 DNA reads TGCAGCGTTGAGAGCGGGGGATCCTACGAGCAGTACTTC.

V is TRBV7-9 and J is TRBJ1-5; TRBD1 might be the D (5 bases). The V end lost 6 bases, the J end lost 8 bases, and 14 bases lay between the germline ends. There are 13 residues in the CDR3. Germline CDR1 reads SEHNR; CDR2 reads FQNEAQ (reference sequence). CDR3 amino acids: CASSFRGIEPQHF. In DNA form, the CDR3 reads TGTGCCAGCAGTTTTAGGGGTATAGAGCCCCAGCATTTT.

CDR3 sequence (DNA): TGTGCCAGCAGCCAACCAGGGTCTCGAGCTTTCTTT. The encoded protein is CASSQPGSRAFF. V gene TRBV14 combines with J gene TRBJ1-1, with D possibly matching TRBD1 (5 bases). The CDR3 is 12 residues long. Trimming removed 2 bases at V and 10 bases at J, with 11 bases between. Germline loops: CDR1 SGHDN, CDR2 FVKESK.